This T cell receptor beta chain emerged from a study of molecular identifiers for immune sequencing clone quantification. General study results and limits: Beyond 20 RNA copies, clones held over 99% of effector molecules, compared with under 1% in naive cells.

For naive CD8 T cells, sorting used the CD8+CD4-CCR7+CD45RA+ phenotype. Preparation methods for the bulk TCR libraries were those previously described, with listed TCR primers. TCRdb passed the PCR reads through MiXCR, listing each CDR3 protein once. The sample has about 320,000 distinct CDR3 sequences; about 20% are singletons. This clonotype has more than one count but fewer than ten. The antigen is undetermined. Material: naive CD8+ T cells from blood, with Jurkat cell RNA spiked in. Subset noted: FACS-sorted CD8+CD4-CCR7+CD45RA+ naive T cells. This receptor was obtained from a human donor in good health. Some libraries in this study had Jurkat cell RNA spiked in.

The CDR3 nucleotides are TGTGCCAGCAGCTTAGGACAGGGCCCGATTCTTGGGCAGTATTTT. Translated: CASSLGQGPILGQYF. This chain uses TRBV7-6 with TRBJ2-3, with TRBD1 identical over 7 bases. Germline CDR1 and CDR2: SGHVS and FNYEAQ. This CDR3 comprises 15 residues. J was trimmed by 11 bases and V by 1 base; bases with no gene match: 12.